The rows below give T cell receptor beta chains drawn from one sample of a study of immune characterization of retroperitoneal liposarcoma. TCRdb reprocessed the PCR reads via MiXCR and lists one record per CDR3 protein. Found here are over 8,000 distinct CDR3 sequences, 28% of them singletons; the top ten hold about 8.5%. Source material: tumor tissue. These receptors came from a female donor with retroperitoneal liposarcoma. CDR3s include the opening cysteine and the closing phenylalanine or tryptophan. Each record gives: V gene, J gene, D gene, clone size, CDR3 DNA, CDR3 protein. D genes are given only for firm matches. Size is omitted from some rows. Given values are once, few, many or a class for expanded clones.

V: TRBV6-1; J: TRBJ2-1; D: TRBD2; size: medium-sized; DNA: TGTGCCAGCAGAAACCCGGGACTACACAACGAAGAGTACTTC; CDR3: CASRNPGLHNEEYF
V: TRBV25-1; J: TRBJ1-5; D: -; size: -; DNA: TGTGCCAGCGCTGACAGTAGCAATCAGCCCCAGCATTTT; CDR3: CASADSSNQPQHF
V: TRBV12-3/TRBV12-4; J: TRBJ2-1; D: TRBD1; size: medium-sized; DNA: TGTGCCAGCACCCCTTCGACAGGGATTTACGAGCAGTTCTTC; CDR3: CASTPSTGIYEQFF
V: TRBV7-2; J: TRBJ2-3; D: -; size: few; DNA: TGTGCCAGCACCATCGGGAGCTTCCACACAGATACGCAGTATTTT; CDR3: CASTIGSFHTDTQYF
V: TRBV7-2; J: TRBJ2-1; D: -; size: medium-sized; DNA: TGTGCCAGCAGCCGGACGTCAAGCTCCTACAATGAGCAGTTCTTC; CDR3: CASSRTSSSYNEQFF
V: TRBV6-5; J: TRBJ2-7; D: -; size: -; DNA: TGTGCCAGCAGTTACCTGAACTACGAGCAGTACTTC; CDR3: CASSYLNYEQYF
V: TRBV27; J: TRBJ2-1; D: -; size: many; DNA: TGTGCCAGCAGTCTAACGGGGACCTACGAGCAGTTCTTC; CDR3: CASSLTGTYEQFF
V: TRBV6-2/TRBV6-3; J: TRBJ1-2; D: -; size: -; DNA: TGTGCCAGCGTACAGAGGGCATTCAGTGGCTACACCTTC; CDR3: CASVQRAFSGYTF
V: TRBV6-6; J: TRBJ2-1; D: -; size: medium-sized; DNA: TGTGCCAGCAGTTACGACACTCTCGAGACCCAGTTCTTC; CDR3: CASSYDTLETQFF
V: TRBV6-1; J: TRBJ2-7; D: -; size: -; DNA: TGTGCCAGCAGTGACTCCCGACAGGCGACCTACGAGCAGTACTTC; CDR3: CASSDSRQATYEQYF
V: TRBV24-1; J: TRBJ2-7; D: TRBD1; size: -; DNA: TGTGCCACCAGTGACCGTGACAGGGGAATTTACAATGAGCAGTACTTC; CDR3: CATSDRDRGIYNEQYF
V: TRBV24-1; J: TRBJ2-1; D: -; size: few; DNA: TGTGCCACCAGTGAGCCCCAGCGTAGAGTAACCTACGAGCAGTTCTTC; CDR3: CATSEPQRRVTYEQFF
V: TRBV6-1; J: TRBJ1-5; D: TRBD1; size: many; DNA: TGTGCCAGCAGTGAATGGGGGACAGGTAATCAGCCCCAGCATTTT; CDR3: CASSEWGTGNQPQHF
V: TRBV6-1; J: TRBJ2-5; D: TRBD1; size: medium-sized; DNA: TGTGCCAGCAGCACAGGGGCTGGGGGGACCCAGTACTTC; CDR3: CASSTGAGGTQYF
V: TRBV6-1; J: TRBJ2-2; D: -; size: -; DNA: TGTGCCAGCAGCAGAAACACCGGGGAGCTGTTTTTT; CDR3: CASSRNTGELFF
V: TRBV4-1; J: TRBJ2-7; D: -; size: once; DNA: TGCGCCAGCCAGACGCCGTGGGGGGAGCAGTACTTC; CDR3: CASQTPWGEQYF
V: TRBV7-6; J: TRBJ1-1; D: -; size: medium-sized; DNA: TGTGCCAGCAGCTTATTGGACCAGAACACTGAAGCTTTCTTT; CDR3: CASSLLDQNTEAFF
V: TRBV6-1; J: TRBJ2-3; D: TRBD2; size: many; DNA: TGTGCCAGCAGTCCAGGACTAGCGGGAGTCACAGATACGCAGTATTTT; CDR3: CASSPGLAGVTDTQYF
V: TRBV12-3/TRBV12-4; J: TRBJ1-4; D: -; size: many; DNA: TGTGCCAGCAGTTTAGCGCCCTCAACTAATGAAAAACTGTTTTTT; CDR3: CASSLAPSTNEKLFF
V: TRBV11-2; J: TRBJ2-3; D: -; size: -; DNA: TGTGCCAGCAGCTTAGCCAGGGGAACAGATACGCAGTATTTT; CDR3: CASSLARGTDTQYF
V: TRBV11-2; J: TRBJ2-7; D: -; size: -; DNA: TGTGCCAGCAGCCGTCCGGTGGGAGACTACGAGCAGTACTTC; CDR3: CASSRPVGDYEQYF
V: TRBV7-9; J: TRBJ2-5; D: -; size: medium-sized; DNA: TGTGCCAGCAGCAGGACGGGGTCAGAGACCCAGTACTTC; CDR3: CASSRTGSETQYF
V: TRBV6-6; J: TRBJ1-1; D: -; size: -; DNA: TGTGCCAGCAGTTACTCGATCGTTCTTACTGAAGCTTTCTTT; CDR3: CASSYSIVLTEAFF
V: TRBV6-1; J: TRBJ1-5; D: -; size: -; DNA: TGTGCCAGCAGTGCGTATCAGCCTCAGCATTTT; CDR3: CASSAYQPQHF
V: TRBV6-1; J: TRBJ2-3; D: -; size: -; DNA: -; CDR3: CASSDSSGANVLTFGAGSTDTQYF